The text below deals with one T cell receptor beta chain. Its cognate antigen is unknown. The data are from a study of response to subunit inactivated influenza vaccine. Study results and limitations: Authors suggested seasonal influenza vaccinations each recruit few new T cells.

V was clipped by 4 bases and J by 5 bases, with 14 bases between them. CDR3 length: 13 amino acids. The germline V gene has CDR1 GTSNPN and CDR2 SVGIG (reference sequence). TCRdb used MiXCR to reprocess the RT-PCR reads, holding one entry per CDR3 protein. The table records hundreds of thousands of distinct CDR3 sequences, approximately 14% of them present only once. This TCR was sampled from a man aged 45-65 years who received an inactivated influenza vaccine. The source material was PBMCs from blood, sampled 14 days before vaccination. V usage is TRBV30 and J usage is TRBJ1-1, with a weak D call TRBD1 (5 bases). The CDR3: CAWNWGEMTEAFF. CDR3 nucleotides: TGTGCCTGGAACTGGGGGGAGATGACTGAAGCTTTCTTT. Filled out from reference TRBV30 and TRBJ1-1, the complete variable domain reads SQTIHQWPATLVQPVGSPLSLECTVEGTSNPNLYWYRQAAGRGLQLLFYSVGIGQISSEVPQNLSASRPQDRQFILSSKKLLLSDSGFYLCAWNWGEMTEAFFGQGTRLTVV.